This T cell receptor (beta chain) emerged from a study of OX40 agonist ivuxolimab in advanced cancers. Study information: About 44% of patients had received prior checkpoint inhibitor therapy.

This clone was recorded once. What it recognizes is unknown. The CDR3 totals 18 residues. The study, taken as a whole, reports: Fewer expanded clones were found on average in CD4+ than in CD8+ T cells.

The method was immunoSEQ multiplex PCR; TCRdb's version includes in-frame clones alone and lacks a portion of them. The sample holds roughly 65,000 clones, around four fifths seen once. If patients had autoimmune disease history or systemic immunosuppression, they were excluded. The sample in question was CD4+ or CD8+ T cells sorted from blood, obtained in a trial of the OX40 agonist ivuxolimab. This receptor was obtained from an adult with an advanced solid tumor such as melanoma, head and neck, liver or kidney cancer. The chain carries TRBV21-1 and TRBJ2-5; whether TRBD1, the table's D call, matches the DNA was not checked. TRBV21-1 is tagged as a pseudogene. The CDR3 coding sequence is TGTGCCAGCAGCACCCGGGACAGGGGGCTGTCGCGGCAAGAGACCCAGTACTTC. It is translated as CASSTRDRGLSRQETQYF.